The 2 T cell receptor beta chains in this list originate from one sample, sequenced in a study of chemoradiotherapy in HPV16-positive cancers. Clones were sequenced by immunoSEQ multiplex PCR, and TCRdb holds only the in-frame ones, with some missing. This sample has some 9,700 clones, with 78% found just once. Collection of the sample occurred from a patient who underwent chemoradiotherapy. The receptor source for this set is a human donor with HPV-associated anogenital cancer.

The chain is built from TRBV10-3 and TRBJ1-2; 8 nucleotides line up with TRBD1. CDR3 length: 13 residues. The germline V gene encodes CDR1 ENHRY and CDR2 SYGVKD. V gave up 6 bases and J gave up 3 bases; unmatched junction bases: 3. The CDR3 reads CAISQQGDYGYTF. The CDR3 DNA sequence: TGTGCCATCAGCCAACAGGGGGACTATGGCTACACCTTC.

The chain links TRBV6-6 to TRBJ1-6; D ambiguous. V lost 5 bases and J 7 bases, leaving 6 bases between the germline ends. The CDR3 is made up of 12 amino acids. Germline V lookup: CDR1 MNHNY, CDR2 SVGAGI (reference sequence). In DNA, the CDR3 is TGTGCCAGCAGTGGTGAAAATTCACCCCTCCACTTT. Protein sequence: CASSGENSPLHF.